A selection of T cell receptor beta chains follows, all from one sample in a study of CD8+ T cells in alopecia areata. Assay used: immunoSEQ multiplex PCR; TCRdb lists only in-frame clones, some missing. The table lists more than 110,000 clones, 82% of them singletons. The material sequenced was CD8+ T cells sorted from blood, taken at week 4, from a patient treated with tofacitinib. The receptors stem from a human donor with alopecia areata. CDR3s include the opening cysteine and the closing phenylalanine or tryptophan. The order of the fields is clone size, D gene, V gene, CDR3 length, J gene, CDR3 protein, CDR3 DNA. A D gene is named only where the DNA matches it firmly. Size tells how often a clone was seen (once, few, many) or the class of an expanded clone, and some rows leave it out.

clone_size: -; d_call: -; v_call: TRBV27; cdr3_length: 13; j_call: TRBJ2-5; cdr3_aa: CASSSSHQETQYF; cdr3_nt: TGTGCCAGCAGTTCGAGCCACCAAGAGACCCAGTACTTC
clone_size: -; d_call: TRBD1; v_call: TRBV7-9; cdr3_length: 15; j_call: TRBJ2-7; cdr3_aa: CASSLEKGQAYEQYF; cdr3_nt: TGTGCCAGCAGCTTAGAAAAAGGACAGGCCTACGAGCAGTACTTC
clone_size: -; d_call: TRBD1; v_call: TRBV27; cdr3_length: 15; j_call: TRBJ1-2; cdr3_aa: CASSAPGQGFYGYTF; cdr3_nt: TGTGCCAGCAGTGCCCCGGGACAGGGGTTTTATGGCTACACCTTC
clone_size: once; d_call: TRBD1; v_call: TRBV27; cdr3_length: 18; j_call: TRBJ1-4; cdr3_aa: CASSLLTGAQGTNEKLFF; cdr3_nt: TGTGCCAGCAGTTTATTGACAGGGGCGCAGGGAACTAATGAAAAACTGTTTTTT
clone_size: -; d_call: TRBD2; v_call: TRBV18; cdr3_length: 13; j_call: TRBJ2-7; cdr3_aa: CASSPAGVHEQYF; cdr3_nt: TGTGCCAGCTCACCAGCGGGGGTGCACGAGCAGTACTTC
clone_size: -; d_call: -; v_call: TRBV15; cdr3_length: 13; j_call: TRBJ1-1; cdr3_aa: CATGPTGNTEAFF; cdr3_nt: TGTGCCACGGGACCCACAGGGAACACTGAAGCTTTCTTT
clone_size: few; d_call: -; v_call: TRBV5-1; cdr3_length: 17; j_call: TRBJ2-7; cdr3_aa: CASSLMLGPRRSYEQYF; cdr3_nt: TGCGCCAGCAGCTTAATGCTGGGACCTCGGCGTTCCTACGAGCAGTACTTC
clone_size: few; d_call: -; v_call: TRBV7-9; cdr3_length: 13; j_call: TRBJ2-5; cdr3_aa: CASSSSTHATQYF; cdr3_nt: TGTGCCAGCAGCTCAAGTACCCATGCGACCCAGTACTTC
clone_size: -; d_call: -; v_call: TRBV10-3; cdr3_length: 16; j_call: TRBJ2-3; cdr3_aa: CAISESGADSTDTQYF; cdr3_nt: TGTGCCATCAGTGAGTCGGGGGCAGACAGCACAGATACGCAGTATTTT
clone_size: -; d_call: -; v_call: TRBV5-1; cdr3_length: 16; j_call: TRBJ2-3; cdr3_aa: CASSLASGVGTDTQYF; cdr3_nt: TGCGCCAGCAGCTTGGCATCGGGGGTGGGCACAGATACGCAGTATTTT
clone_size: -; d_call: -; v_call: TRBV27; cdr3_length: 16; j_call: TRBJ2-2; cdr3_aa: CASSFQPFPNTGELFF; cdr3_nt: TGTGCCAGCAGTTTTCAGCCTTTTCCGAACACCGGGGAGCTGTTTTTT
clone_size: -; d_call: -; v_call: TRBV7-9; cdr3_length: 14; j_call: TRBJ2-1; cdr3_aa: CASSLDGAYNEQFF; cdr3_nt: TGTGCCAGCAGCTTAGACGGGGCGTACAATGAGCAGTTCTTC
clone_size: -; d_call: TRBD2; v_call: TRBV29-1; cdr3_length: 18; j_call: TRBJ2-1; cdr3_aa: CSVGWTSGGASSGNEQFF; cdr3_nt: TGCAGCGTTGGGTGGACTAGCGGGGGGGCATCCTCAGGCAATGAGCAGTTCTTC
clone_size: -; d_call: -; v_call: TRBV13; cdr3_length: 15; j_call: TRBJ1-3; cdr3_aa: CASSLGQISGNTIYF; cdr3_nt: TGTGCCAGCAGCTTAGGACAGATCTCTGGAAACACCATATATTTT
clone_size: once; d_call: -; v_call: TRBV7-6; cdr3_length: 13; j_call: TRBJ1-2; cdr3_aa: CASSPGQTYGYTF; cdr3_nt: TGTGCCAGCAGCCCCGGACAGACTTATGGCTACACCTTC
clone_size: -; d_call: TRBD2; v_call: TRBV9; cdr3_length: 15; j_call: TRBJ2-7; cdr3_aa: CASSAGGGQFYEQYF; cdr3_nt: TGTGCCAGCAGCGCTGGGGGAGGGCAGTTCTACGAGCAGTACTTC
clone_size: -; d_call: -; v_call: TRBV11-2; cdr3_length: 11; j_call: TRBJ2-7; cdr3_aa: CASSSLGEQYF; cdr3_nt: TGTGCCAGCAGCTCCCTCGGCGAGCAGTACTTC
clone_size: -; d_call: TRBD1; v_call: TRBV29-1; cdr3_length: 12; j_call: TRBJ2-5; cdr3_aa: CSAARDRETQYF; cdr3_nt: TGCAGCGCAGCCCGGGACAGGGAGACCCAGTACTTC
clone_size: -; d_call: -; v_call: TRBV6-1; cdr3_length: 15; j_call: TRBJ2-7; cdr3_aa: CASSEERAEGYEQYF; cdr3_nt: TGTGCCAGCAGTGAAGAGCGGGCGGAAGGTTACGAGCAGTACTTC
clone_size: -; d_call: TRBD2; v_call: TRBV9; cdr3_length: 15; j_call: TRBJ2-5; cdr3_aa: CASSVEASGQETQYF; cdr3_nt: TGTGCCAGCAGCGTAGAGGCTAGCGGGCAAGAGACCCAGTACTTC
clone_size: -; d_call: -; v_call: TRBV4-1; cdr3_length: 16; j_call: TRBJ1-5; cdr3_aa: CASSQDGQWGNQPQHF; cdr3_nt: TGCGCCAGCAGCCAAGATGGCCAATGGGGCAATCAGCCCCAGCATTTT
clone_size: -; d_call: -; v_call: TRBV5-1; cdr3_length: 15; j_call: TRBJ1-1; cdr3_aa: CASSLHSLLNTEAFF; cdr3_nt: TGCGCCAGCAGCTTGCACAGCCTACTGAACACTGAAGCTTTCTTT
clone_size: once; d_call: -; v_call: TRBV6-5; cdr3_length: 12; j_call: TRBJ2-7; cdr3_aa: CASSYGVYEQYF; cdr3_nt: TGTGCCAGCAGTTACGGAGTTTACGAGCAGTACTTC
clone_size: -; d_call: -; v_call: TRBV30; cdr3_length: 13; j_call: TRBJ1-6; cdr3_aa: CARQGSYNSPLHF; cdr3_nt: TGTGCCCGCCAGGGATCCTATAATTCACCCCTCCACTTT
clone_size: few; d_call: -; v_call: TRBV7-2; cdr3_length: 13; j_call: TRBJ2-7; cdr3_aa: CASSQYLGYEQYF; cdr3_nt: TGTGCCAGCAGCCAATACTTAGGCTACGAGCAGTACTTC
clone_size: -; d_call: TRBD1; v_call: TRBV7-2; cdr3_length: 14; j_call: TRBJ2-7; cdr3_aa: CASSFGQGPYEQYF; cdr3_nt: TGTGCCAGCAGCTTCGGACAGGGCCCTTACGAGCAGTACTTC
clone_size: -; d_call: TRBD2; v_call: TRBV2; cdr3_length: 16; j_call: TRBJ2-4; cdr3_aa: CASSRLAGRAKNIQYF; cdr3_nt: TGTGCCAGCAGCAGACTAGCGGGGCGGGCCAAAAACATTCAGTACTTC
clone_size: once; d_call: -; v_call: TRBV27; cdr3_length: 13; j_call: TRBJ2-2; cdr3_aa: CASSLMPTGELFF; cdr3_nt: TGTGCCAGCAGTTTAATGCCCACCGGGGAGCTGTTTTTT
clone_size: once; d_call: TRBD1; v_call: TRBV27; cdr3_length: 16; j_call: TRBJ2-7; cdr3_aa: CASSPRDRGVLDEQYF; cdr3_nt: TGTGCCAGCAGTCCCCGGGACAGGGGTGTCCTGGACGAGCAGTACTTC
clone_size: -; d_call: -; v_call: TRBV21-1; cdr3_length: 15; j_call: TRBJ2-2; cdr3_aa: CATNERESNTGELFF; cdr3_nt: TGTGCCACCAACGAACGGGAATCGAACACCGGGGAGCTGTTTTTT
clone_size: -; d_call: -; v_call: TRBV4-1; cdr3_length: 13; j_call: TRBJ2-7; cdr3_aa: CASSVHKSYEQYF; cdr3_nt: TGCGCCAGCAGCGTGCACAAATCCTACGAGCAGTACTTC
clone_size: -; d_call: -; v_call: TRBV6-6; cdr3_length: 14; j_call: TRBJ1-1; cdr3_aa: CASSYSGTNTEAFF; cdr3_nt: TGTGCCAGCAGTTACTCGGGCACGAACACTGAAGCTTTCTTT
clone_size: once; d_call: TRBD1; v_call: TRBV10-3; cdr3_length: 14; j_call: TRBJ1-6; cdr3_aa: CAISERQGNSPLHF; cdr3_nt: TGTGCCATCAGTGAGAGACAGGGGAATTCACCCCTCCACTTT
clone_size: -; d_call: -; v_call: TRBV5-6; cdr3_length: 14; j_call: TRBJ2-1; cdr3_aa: CASSLSANYNEQFF; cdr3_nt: TGTGCCAGCAGCTTGTCTGCGAATTACAATGAGCAGTTCTTC
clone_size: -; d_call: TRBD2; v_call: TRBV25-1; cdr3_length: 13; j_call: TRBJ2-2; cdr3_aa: CATQRGNTGELFF; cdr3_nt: TGTGCCACCCAGCGGGGGAACACCGGGGAGCTGTTTTTT
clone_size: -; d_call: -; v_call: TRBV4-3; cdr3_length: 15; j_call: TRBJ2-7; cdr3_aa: CASSQDYAVPYEQYF; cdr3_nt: TGCGCCAGCAGCCAAGATTATGCGGTGCCTTACGAGCAGTACTTC
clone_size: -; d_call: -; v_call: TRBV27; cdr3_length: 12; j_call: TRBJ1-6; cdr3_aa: CASRQGLGSLHF; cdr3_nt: TGTGCCAGCAGACAGGGACTGGGGTCCCTCCACTTT